The 27 T cell receptor beta chains below were found in one sample sequenced in a study of cytomegalovirus exposure and HLA in healthy donors. The study ran its PCR with 60 Vbeta and 13 Jbeta primers. Clones were sequenced by immunoSEQ multiplex PCR, and TCRdb holds only the in-frame ones, with some missing. The sample consists of 95,000 to 150,000 clones, around four fifths of them appearing once. What was sequenced was PBMCs. These receptors were collected from a man between 60 and 70 years old in good health and CMV-seropositive.

The chain carries TRBV28 and TRBJ1-1; the match to TRBD1 covers 9 bases. Germline V gene lookup returns CDR1 MDHEN and CDR2 SYDVKM. This CDR3 is 17 amino acids long. V dropped 7 bases and J dropped 2; count of bases not matched to a gene: 14. The CDR3 DNA reads as TGTGCCAGCAAGGATCCGGGACAGGGTTACCCTAACACTGAAGCTTTCTTT. Translated, it gives CASKDPGQGYPNTEAFF. The variable domain in full, completed from reference TRBV28 and TRBJ1-1, reads DVKVTQSSRYLVKRTGEKVFLECVQDMDHENMFWYRQDPGLGLRLIYFSYDVKMKEKGDIPEGYSVSREKKERFSLILESASTNQTSMYLCASKDPGQGYPNTEAFFGQGTRLTVV.

CDR3: CAWSVRGIGSQKLFF. The CDR3 nucleotides are TGTGCCTGGAGTGTAAGGGGGATAGGGAGCCAAAAACTGTTTTTT. The chain combines TRBV30 with TRBJ1-4; the D gene is possibly TRBD1 (6 bases). V lost 0 bases and J lost 9, with 17 bases in between. This CDR3 spans 15 amino acids. Germline CDR1 reads GTSNPN; CDR2 reads SVGIG (reference sequence).

V usage is TRBV6-1 and J usage is TRBJ1-1, with D perhaps TRBD1 (6 bases). The CDR3 has 15 amino acids. The V gene's germline CDR1 is MNHNS and CDR2 SASEGT. V was cut by 3 bases and J by 3 bases, with 14 bases left in between. As DNA, the CDR3 is TGTGCCAGCAGTGACGGGGGGGGCGGTGACACTGAAGCTTTCTTT. Its protein product is CASSDGGGGDTEAFF.

This clone came up once. The chain carries TRBV5-1 and TRBJ1-3; TRBD1 matches 8 bases. This CDR3 has 16 amino acids. Trimming at V came to 0 bases and at J to 4 bases, leaving 6 bases not matched to a gene. The germline CDR1 and CDR2 sequences are SGHRS and YFSETQ. CDR3 nucleotide sequence: TGCGCCAGCAGCTTGGGGTTAGGGACAGGCGGAAACACCATATATTTT. Translated: CASSLGLGTGGNTIYF. Using reference TRBV5-1 and TRBJ1-3 for the parts outside the CDR3, the full variable domain is KAGVTQTPRYLIKTRGQQVTLSCSPISGHRSVSWYQQTPGQGLQFLFEYFSETQRNKGNFPGRFSGRQFSNSRSEMNVSTLELGDSALYLCASSLGLGTGGNTIYFGEGSWLTVV.

This clone was observed a single time. This chain connects TRBV5-1 to TRBJ2-5; 8 nucleotides agree with TRBD1. The J call may be mistaken, given a closer DNA end match to TRBJ2-7. Germline V CDR1 and CDR2: SGHRS, YFSETQ. The CDR3 runs to 17 residues. The CDR3: CASSDNITGGSSYEQYF. The CDR3 nucleotides are TGCGCCAGCAGCGATAATATAACAGGGGGTAGCTCCTACGAGCAGTACTTC.

This clone was detected only once. V and J are TRBV2 and TRBJ1-5; D ambiguous. Trimming took off 5 bases at V and 0 bases at J, with 11 bases between the two ends. The CDR3 has 15 residues. Per germline, CDR1 SNHLY and CDR2 FYNNEI. The DNA for the CDR3 is TGTGCCAGCAGTACTACCGGGAATAGCAATCAGCCCCAGCATTTT. It is translated as CASSTTGNSNQPQHF.

The CDR3 sequence: CASRTTLTNEYF. CDR3 in DNA: TGCGCCAGCCGGACTACGTTGACTAATGAGTACTTC. The chain uses TRBV5-1 and TRBJ2-5; tentative D call: TRBD2 (6 bases). Germline lookup yields CDR1 SGHRS and CDR2 YFSETQ. V lost 7 bases, J lost 12 bases, and 19 bases lay in between. This CDR3 is built from 12 residues. Full variable domain (remainder filled in from reference TRBV5-1 and TRBJ2-5): KAGVTQTPRYLIKTRGQQVTLSCSPISGHRSVSWYQQTPGQGLQFLFEYFSETQRNKGNFPGRFSGRQFSNSRSEMNVSTLELGDSALYLCASRTTLTNEYFGPGTRLLVL.

The V gene is TRBV6-1, the J gene TRBJ1-1; a weak D match, TRBD1 (6 bases). Looked up from germline, CDR1 is MNHNS and CDR2 is SASEGT. The CDR3 runs 13 residues. Trimming pared 8 bases from V and 1 base from J, leaving 11 bases between. In DNA form, the CDR3 reads TGTGCCAGCTCCCAGACAGGGAACACTGAAGCTTTCTTT. This translates into CASSQTGNTEAFF.

The chain combines TRBV27 with TRBJ1-2; 9 bases match TRBD1. CDR3 length: 15 residues. CDR1 is MNHEY, CDR2 SMNVEV, per germline (reference sequence). Trimming took 5 bases from V and 3 from J; bases not matched to a gene: 7. This CDR3 is CASSPGTGQDYGYTF. DNA of the CDR3: TGTGCCAGCAGTCCGGGGACAGGGCAAGACTATGGCTACACCTTC.

Only one count was recorded for this clone. V usage is TRBV5-5 and J usage is TRBJ1-6; TRBD1 is a possible D gene (6 bases). CDR1 and CDR2 from the germline V gene are SGHKS and YYEKEE (reference sequence). The V and J ends lost 3 bases and 3 bases respectively, with 13 bases between them. CDR3 length: 16 amino acids. The CDR3 spells CASSSTGIFYNSPLHF. CDR3 sequence (DNA): TGTGCCAGCAGCTCCACAGGGATTTTCTATAATTCACCCCTCCACTTT.

About this clone: The CDR3 end shows no conserved phenylalanine or tryptophan, and so a read error is likely. It is unclear where the CDR3 begins or ends on the DNA, so no DNA is shown, and the CDR3 is as TCRdb lists it. This rearrangement joins TRBV5-4 to TRBJ2-3; the tabulated D call, TRBD1, remains unverified against the DNA. Counting both end residues, the CDR3 totals 12 amino acids. Germline CDR1 reads SGHNT; CDR2 reads YYREEE (reference sequence). The CDR3 reads CASSFGQGIPLL.

This clone was seen just once. The J gene is TRBJ1-4, the V gene TRBV5-1, with D possibly TRBD1 on 6 matching bases. The CDR3 extends over 16 amino acids. Per the germline V gene, CDR1 is SGHRS and CDR2 is YFSETQ. The V gene lost 4 bases and the J gene lost 5 bases, with 18 bases spanning the gap. The CDR3 here is CASSLVRAGANEKLFF. The CDR3 bases are TGCGCCAGCAGCCTAGTCCGGGCAGGGGCCAATGAAAAACTGTTTTTT.

This rearrangement joins TRBV4-2 to TRBJ2-7; D may be TRBD1 (6 bases). This CDR3 spans 15 amino acids. Germline loops: CDR1 LGHNA, CDR2 YNFKEQ. The V gene lost 0 bases and the J gene lost 5 bases, with 14 bases spanning the gap. For the CDR3, the DNA is TGTGCCAGCAGCCAAGAGGGGGCATCTCGCGACGAGCAGTACTTC. Protein product: CASSQEGASRDEQYF.

This chain uses TRBV5-1 with TRBJ1-1; 7 bases line up with TRBD1. In germline, CDR1 is SGHRS, CDR2 YFSETQ. This CDR3 region has 14 residues. V shed 4 bases and J 5 bases; nucleotides not matched to a gene: 8. CDR3 residues: CASSKGGAWTEAFF. CDR3 bases: TGCGCCAGCAGCAAAGGGGGCGCATGGACTGAAGCTTTCTTT.

The genes are TRBV5-1 and TRBJ2-3; maybe TRBD1 (6 bases). V was pared by 3 bases and J by 3 bases, with 14 bases between. This CDR3 contains 15 residues. Looked up from germline, CDR1 is SGHRS and CDR2 is YFSETQ. CDR3 loop: CASSYSGTMTDTQYF. CDR3 DNA sequence: TGCGCCAGCAGCTACTCCGGGACAATGACAGATACGCAGTATTTT.

The rearrangement uses TRBV5-1 and TRBJ2-1, with D unclear. V lost 0 bases and J lost 6, with 7 bases in between. This CDR3 spans 13 amino acids. CDR1 is SGHRS and CDR2 is YFSETQ in the germline V gene. CDR3 region: CASSLATSNEQFF. Here the CDR3 DNA reads TGCGCCAGCAGCTTGGCCACCAGCAATGAGCAGTTCTTC.

The chain recombines TRBV9 with TRBJ1-4, with TRBD1 matching over 8 bases. The CDR3 loop spans 14 amino acids. Germline V gene data show CDR1 as SGDLS and CDR2 as YYNGEE. Germline trimming cut 2 bases from V and 7 bases from J; bases unmatched to any gene: 4. CDR3 nucleotides: TGTGCCAGCAGCGTTCAGGGGGCGAGTGAAAAACTGTTTTTT. Translation gives CASSVQGASEKLFF.

The chain combines TRBV5-1 with TRBJ1-2; 7 bases are a match to TRBD1. The CDR3 sequence is 15 residues long. Germline V gene data show CDR1 as SGHRS and CDR2 as YFSETQ. V dropped 4 bases and J dropped 0; count of bases not matched to a gene: 6. CDR3 in amino acids: CASSPKGQPNYGYTF. The CDR3 nucleotides are TGCGCCAGCAGCCCCAAGGGACAGCCTAACTATGGCTACACCTTC.

The V gene is TRBV6-5, the J gene TRBJ2-5; D is ambiguous. CDR1 is MNHEY and CDR2 is SVGAGI in the germline V gene. The CDR3 runs 14 residues. V was trimmed by 4 bases and J by 6 bases, leaving 15 bases between them. CDR3 DNA sequence: TGTGCCAGCAGTTTTACCAGACTGACCCAGACCCAGTACTTC. Its protein is CASSFTRLTQTQYF.

The chain carries TRBV12-5 and TRBJ2-7, with 7 bases identical to TRBD2. The ends lost 6 bases at V and 2 bases at J; junction bases unmatched: 7. The V gene's germline CDR1 is LGHNT and CDR2 FRNRAP. The CDR3 totals 14 residues. CDR3 DNA sequence: TGTGCTAGTGGGATCGGGGGGTCTGCCTACGAGCAGTACTTC. It yields the protein CASGIGGSAYEQYF.

The gene calls are TRBV19 and TRBJ2-5, with 10 bases fitting TRBD2. Germline V gene sequence: CDR1 LNHDA, CDR2 SQIVND (reference sequence). V gave up 5 bases and J gave up 3 bases; unmatched junction bases: 6. The CDR3 extends over 15 amino acids. CDR3 amino acids: CASSAAGGPKETQYF. DNA for the CDR3: TGTGCCAGTAGTGCAGCGGGAGGGCCCAAAGAGACCCAGTACTTC.

V is TRBV7-2 and J is TRBJ1-1; perhaps TRBD1 as D (5 bases). Trimming shortened V by 1 base and J by 9 bases, and 9 bases separated the two germline ends. The germline CDR1 and CDR2 sequences are SGHTA and FQGNSA. This CDR3 has 12 residues. CDR3 loop: CASSLGGGKAFF. CDR3 DNA: TGTGCCAGCAGCTTAGGGGGGGGGAAAGCTTTCTTT.

This chain joins TRBV7-9 and TRBJ1-1, with D possibly TRBD1 on 5 matching bases. There are 16 residues in the CDR3. V lost 4 bases and J 2 bases, leaving 17 bases between the germline ends. The V gene's germline CDR1 is SEHNR and CDR2 FQNEAQ (reference sequence). For the CDR3, the DNA is TGTGCCAGCAGCTCCCCCTGGGGGGTGTCAAACACTGAAGCTTTCTTT. This encodes CASSSPWGVSNTEAFF.

V is TRBV27 and J is TRBJ2-7; TRBD1 matches at 9 bases. CDR3 size: 15 residues. V gave up 4 bases and J gave up 1 base; unmatched junction bases: 5. Per the germline V gene, CDR1 is MNHEY and CDR2 is SMNVEV (reference sequence). The CDR3 sequence: CASSSGQGFSYEQYF. For the CDR3, the DNA is TGTGCCAGCAGTTCGGGACAGGGCTTTTCCTACGAGCAGTACTTC.

The rearrangement joins TRBV6-1 to TRBJ1-2; no clear D gene. The V end was cut by 3 bases, the J end by 4 bases, with 3 bases between. Germline values: CDR1 MNHNS, CDR2 SASEGT. The CDR3 is 11 residues long. The CDR3, as DNA: TGTGCCAGCAGTGAGGCCTATGGCTACACCTTC. This gives the protein CASSEAYGYTF.

The gene calls are TRBV2 and TRBJ2-1; 11 nucleotides agree with TRBD2. There are 16 residues in the CDR3. The V gene's germline CDR1 is SNHLY and CDR2 FYNNEI. V lost 6 bases, J lost 5 bases, and 9 bases stayed unmatched. In DNA, the CDR3 is TGTGCCAGCAGGGAGTTAGCGGGGGGGAGCCACAATGAGCAGTTCTTC. This encodes CASRELAGGSHNEQFF.

The rearrangement uses TRBV27 and TRBJ1-1; 7 bases match TRBD1. The ends lost 4 bases at V and 3 bases at J; junction bases unmatched: 8. Germline V gene lookup returns CDR1 MNHEY and CDR2 SMNVEV (reference sequence). The CDR3 covers 15 residues. The CDR3 protein is CASSWIGGGDTEAFF. CDR3 DNA: TGTGCCAGCAGTTGGATAGGGGGCGGGGACACTGAAGCTTTCTTT.